This TCR beta chain was found in a study of blood T cell repertoires in COVID-19. Assay: immunoSEQ multiplex PCR; the TCRdb copy retains only in-frame clones and omits some. This repertoire shows some 250,000 clones, 88% found once; its top ten account for under 0.95%. The J segment lost 4 bases and the V segment lost 5 bases, leaving 2 bases of the junction unmatched. Germline assignment: CDR1 SNHLY and CDR2 FYNNEI. The CDR3 spans 15 residues. Material: peripheral blood. This chain links TRBV2 with TRBJ2-1; 13 bases line up with TRBD2. The clonotype originates from a woman in her 30s with acute or convalescent COVID-19. The CDR3 spells CASSLTSGRYNEQFF. CDR3 bases: TGTGCCAGCAGTCTGACTAGCGGGAGGTACAATGAGCAGTTCTTC. The full variable domain, with the rest looked up from reference TRBV2 and TRBJ2-1, is EPEVTQTPSHQVTQMGQEVILRCVPISNHLYFYWYRQILGQKVEFLVSFYNNEISEKSEIFDDQFSVERPDGSNFTLKIRSTKLEDSAMYFCASSLTSGRYNEQFFGPGTRLTVL.